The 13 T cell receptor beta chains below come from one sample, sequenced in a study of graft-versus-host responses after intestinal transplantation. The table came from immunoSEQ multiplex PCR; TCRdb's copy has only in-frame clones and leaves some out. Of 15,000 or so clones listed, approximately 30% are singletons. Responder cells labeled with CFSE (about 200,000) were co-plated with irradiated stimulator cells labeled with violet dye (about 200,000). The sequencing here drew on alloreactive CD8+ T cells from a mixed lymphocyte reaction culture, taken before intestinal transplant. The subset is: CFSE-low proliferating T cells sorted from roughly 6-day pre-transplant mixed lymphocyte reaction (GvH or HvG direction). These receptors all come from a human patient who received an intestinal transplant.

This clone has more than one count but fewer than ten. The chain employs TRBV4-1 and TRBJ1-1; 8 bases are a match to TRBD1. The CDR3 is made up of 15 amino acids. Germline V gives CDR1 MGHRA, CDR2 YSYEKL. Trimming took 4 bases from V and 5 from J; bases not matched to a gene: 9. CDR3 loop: CASSLELQGVTEAFF. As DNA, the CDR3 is TGCGCCAGCAGCCTCGAATTACAGGGGGTAACTGAAGCTTTCTTT.

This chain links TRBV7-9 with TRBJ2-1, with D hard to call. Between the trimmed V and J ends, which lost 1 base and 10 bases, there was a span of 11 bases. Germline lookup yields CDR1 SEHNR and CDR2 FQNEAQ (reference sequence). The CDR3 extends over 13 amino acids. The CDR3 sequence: CASSLETVLEQFF. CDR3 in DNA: TGTGCCAGCAGCTTAGAAACAGTCTTGGAGCAGTTCTTC. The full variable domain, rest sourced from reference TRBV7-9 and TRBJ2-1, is DTGVSQNPRHKITKRGQNVTFRCDPISEHNRLYWYRQTLGQGPEFLTYFQNEAQLEKSRLLSDRFSAERPKGSFSTLEIQRTEQGDSAMYLCASSLETVLEQFFGPGTRLTVL.

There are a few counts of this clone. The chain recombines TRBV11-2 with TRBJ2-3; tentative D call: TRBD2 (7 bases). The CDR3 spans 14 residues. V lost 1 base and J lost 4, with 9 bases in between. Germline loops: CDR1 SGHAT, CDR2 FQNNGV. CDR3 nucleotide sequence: TGTGCCAGCAGCTTAGCGGGGGGCCCAGATACGCAGTATTTT. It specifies CASSLAGGPDTQYF.

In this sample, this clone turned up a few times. The CDR3 bases are TGTGCCAGCAGCAGCCTCGGGGTTAAAGGCTACACCTTC. Residues: CASSSLGVKGYTF. The V and J genes are TRBV5-6 and TRBJ1-2; D call uncertain. V shed 4 bases and J shed 8 bases, with 15 bases lying between them. Germline CDR1 SGHDT, CDR2 YYEEEE. There are 13 residues in the CDR3.

Written as DNA, the CDR3 is TGTGCCAGCAGTTATGGGACAGGGGTAGGGGAGACCCAGTACTTC. Translation gives CASSYGTGVGETQYF. The chain couples TRBV6-5 to TRBJ2-5; 10 bases line up with TRBD1. V shed 3 bases and J 5 bases; nucleotides not matched to a gene: 6. This CDR3 has 15 amino acids. Germline lookup yields CDR1 MNHEY and CDR2 SVGAGI.

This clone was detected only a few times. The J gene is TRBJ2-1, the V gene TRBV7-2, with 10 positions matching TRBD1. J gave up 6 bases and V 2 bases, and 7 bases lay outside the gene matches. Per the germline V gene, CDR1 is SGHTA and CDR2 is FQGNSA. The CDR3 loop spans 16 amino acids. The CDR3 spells CASSLLPGQGFNEQFF. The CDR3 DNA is TGTGCCAGCAGCTTATTACCGGGACAGGGGTTCAATGAGCAGTTCTTC.

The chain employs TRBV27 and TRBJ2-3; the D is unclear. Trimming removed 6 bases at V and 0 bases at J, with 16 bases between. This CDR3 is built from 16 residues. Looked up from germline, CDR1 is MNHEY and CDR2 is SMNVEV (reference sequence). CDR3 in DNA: TGTGCCAGCAGCCTGCATCAAGGCGGTAGCACAGATACGCAGTATTTT. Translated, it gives CASSLHQGGSTDTQYF.

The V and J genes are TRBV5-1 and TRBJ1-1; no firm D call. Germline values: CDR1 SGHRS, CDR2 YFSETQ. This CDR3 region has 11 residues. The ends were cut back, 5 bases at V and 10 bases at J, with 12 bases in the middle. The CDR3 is CASSEGRVAFF. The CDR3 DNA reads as TGCGCCAGCAGTGAAGGGAGGGTAGCTTTCTTT.

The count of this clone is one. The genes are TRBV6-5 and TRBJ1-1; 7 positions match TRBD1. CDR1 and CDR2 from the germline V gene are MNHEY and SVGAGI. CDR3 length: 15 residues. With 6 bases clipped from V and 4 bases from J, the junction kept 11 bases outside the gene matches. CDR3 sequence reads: CASRPDTGVGTEAFF. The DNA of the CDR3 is TGTGCCAGCAGACCCGACACAGGGGTGGGCACTGAAGCTTTCTTT.

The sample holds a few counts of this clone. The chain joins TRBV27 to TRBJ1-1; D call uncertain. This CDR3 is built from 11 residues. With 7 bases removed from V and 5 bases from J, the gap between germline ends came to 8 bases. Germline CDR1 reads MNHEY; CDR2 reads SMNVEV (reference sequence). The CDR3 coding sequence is TGTGCCAGCATTCGGGGTACTGAAGCTTTCTTT. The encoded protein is CASIRGTEAFF.

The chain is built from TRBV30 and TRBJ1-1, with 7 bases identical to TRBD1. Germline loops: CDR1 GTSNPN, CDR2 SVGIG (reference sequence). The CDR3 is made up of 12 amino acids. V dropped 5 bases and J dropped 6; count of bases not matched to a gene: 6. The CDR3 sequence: CAWGMTGPEAFF. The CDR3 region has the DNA TGTGCCTGGGGAATGACAGGGCCTGAAGCTTTCTTT.

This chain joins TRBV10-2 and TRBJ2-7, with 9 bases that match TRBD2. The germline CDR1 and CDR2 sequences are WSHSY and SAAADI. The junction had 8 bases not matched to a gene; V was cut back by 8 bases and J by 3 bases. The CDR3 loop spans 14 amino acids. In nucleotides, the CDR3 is TGCGCCAGCTCCTTTGCGGGGGGGGGCTACGAGCAGTACTTC. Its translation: CASSFAGGGYEQYF.

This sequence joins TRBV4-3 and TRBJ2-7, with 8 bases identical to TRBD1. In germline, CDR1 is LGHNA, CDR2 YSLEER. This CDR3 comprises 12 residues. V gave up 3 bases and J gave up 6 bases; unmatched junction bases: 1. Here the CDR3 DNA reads TGCGCCAGCAGCCATGGACAGGGCGAGCAGTACTTC. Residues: CASSHGQGEQYF.